These 27 T cell receptor beta chains share one sample of origin, sequenced in a study of shared T cell receptors in the human thymus. The repertoire was sequenced with immunoSEQ multiplex PCR; TCRdb's copy has only in-frame clones and lacks some. The sample includes about 610,000 clones, approximately 87% seen only once; the top ten take about 0.01%. These records were also assigned to another study, of human thymus T cells.

Sequencing used thymocytes. Receptors originate from a boy less than two years old with a congenital heart defect.

The J gene is TRBJ2-2, the V gene TRBV11-2, with 11 nucleotides matching TRBD1. This CDR3 contains 19 residues. The V gene end was trimmed by 5 bases and the J gene end by 1 base; junction bases not matched to a gene: 12. Germline lookup yields CDR1 SGHAT and CDR2 FQNNGV. The CDR3: CASSATPDRGLKNTGELFF. The CDR3 DNA sequence: TGTGCCAGCAGCGCTACTCCGGACAGGGGGCTTAAGAACACCGGGGAGCTGTTTTTT.

This clone was found a few times. CDR3 loop: CASSKERTSGYNEQFF. The CDR3 DNA is TGTGCCAGCAGCAAAGAGCGGACTAGCGGCTACAATGAGCAGTTCTTC. The V call is TRBV21-1, the J call TRBJ2-1; TRBD2, the table's D call, was not compared with the DNA. TRBV21-1 is designated a pseudogene. The CDR3 loop spans 16 amino acids.

A single count supports this clone. J is TRBJ2-1 and V is TRBV5-1; a possible D gene is TRBD2 (5 bases). The CDR3 has 18 residues. Germline V gene sequence: CDR1 SGHRS, CDR2 YFSETQ. The V gene lost 7 bases and the J gene lost 4 bases, with 27 bases spanning the gap. The CDR3 sequence: CASVPGEHGWETYNEQFF. The CDR3 DNA reads TGCGCCAGCGTTCCCGGCGAACACGGGTGGGAGACATACAATGAGCAGTTCTTC.

This clone occurred once. The rearrangement uses TRBV4-3 and TRBJ1-6; 8 bases fit TRBD1. V dropped 4 bases and J dropped 8; count of bases not matched to a gene: 1. Germline V lookup: CDR1 LGHNA, CDR2 YSLEER. The CDR3 covers 13 residues. This CDR3 is CASSPGQDSPLHF. CDR3 nucleotide sequence: TGCGCCAGCAGCCCGGGACAGGATTCACCCCTCCACTTT.

The chain couples TRBV28 to TRBJ2-7; TRBD2 might be the D (6 bases). The V and J ends lost 4 bases and 1 base respectively, with 17 bases between them. This CDR3 region has 16 residues. Germline V gives CDR1 MDHEN, CDR2 SYDVKM. DNA for the CDR3: TGTGCCAGCAGTTCCCGTATAGGGCGGGGTTCCTACGAGCAGTACTTC. Its translation: CASSSRIGRGSYEQYF.

This chain uses TRBV7-2 with TRBJ2-2, with TRBD2 matching over 11 bases. CDR1 is SGHTA and CDR2 is FQGNSA in the germline V gene. CDR3 length: 19 residues. Trimming took 2 bases from V and 1 from J; bases not matched to a gene: 9. The CDR3 spells CASSLIGTSGHRNTGELFF. DNA of the CDR3: TGTGCCAGCAGCTTAATTGGGACTAGCGGACACAGGAACACCGGGGAGCTGTTTTTT.

The chain links TRBV14 to TRBJ2-7; D gene ambiguous. Germline loops: CDR1 SGHDN, CDR2 FVKESK. The CDR3 runs to 14 residues. Trimming removed 4 bases from V and 3 bases from J, with 13 bases in between. The CDR3 region has the DNA TGTGCCAGCAGCCCCGGTGTCCTGGTCTACGAGCAGTACTTC. This translates into CASSPGVLVYEQYF.

The chain combines TRBV28 with TRBJ1-2, with D possibly TRBD1 on 6 matching bases. V was cut by 6 bases and J by 4 bases, with 12 bases left in between. CDR3 size: 13 residues. The V gene's germline CDR1 is MDHEN and CDR2 SYDVKM. Written as DNA, the CDR3 is TGTGCCAGCAGCCCCACAGGGTCCTATGGCTACACCTTC. This gives the protein CASSPTGSYGYTF.

This clone was recorded only once. The chain uses TRBV2 and TRBJ2-7, with TRBD2 matching over 7 bases. Germline trimming cut 2 bases from V and 7 bases from J; bases unmatched to any gene: 20. The length of the CDR3 is 18 residues. Germline-derived CDR1 and CDR2 are SNHLY and FYNNEI. CDR3 bases: TGTGCCAGCAGTGAACGGGGTAGTTGGGGGGAGGGCCGGGGTGAGCAGTACTTC. Residues: CASSERGSWGEGRGEQYF.

The CDR3 sequence is CASSKSPREVRETQYF. The CDR3 DNA sequence: TGTGCCAGCAGCAAAAGCCCCCGGGAGGTCCGGGAGACCCAGTACTTC. This chain joins TRBV21-1 and TRBJ2-5; the table's D call, TRBD2, was not checked against the DNA. TRBV21-1 is a listed pseudogene. This CDR3 region has 16 residues.

The CDR3 bases are TGCGCCAGCAGCCAAGAGCCACTCCCGGGAAGTAGGGAAAAACTGTTTTTT. It specifies CASSQEPLPGSREKLFF. The gene calls are TRBV4-1 and TRBJ1-4; D ambiguous. Germline V lookup: CDR1 MGHRA, CDR2 YSYEKL. Between the trimmed V and J ends, which lost 0 bases and 8 bases, there was a span of 19 bases. The CDR3 is 17 amino acids.

J is TRBJ2-1 and V is TRBV7-9, with TRBD2 identical over 8 bases. The trim removed 5 bases at V and 5 bases at J, leaving 8 bases unmatched. This CDR3 spans 15 amino acids. Germline CDR1 reads SEHNR; CDR2 reads FQNEAQ (reference sequence). CDR3 coding DNA: TGTGCCAGCAGCAGCCGAGCGGGAGTCCACAATGAGCAGTTCTTC. Translated: CASSSRAGVHNEQFF.

The chain is built from TRBV27 and TRBJ1-3; D is unresolved. Germline V CDR1 and CDR2: MNHEY, SMNVEV (reference sequence). Trimming left V 11 bases short and J 9 bases short, with 8 bases between. The CDR3 runs to 9 residues. CDR3 nucleotide sequence: TGTGCCGTCCTCTTCACCATATATTTT. Translation gives CAVLFTIYF.

The rearrangement uses TRBV29-1 and TRBJ1-1; TRBD1 agrees at 10 bases. The J segment lost 4 bases and the V segment lost 6 bases, leaving 11 bases of the junction unmatched. Germline assignment: CDR1 SQVTM and CDR2 ANQGSEA. The CDR3 is 15 residues long. CDR3 in amino acids: CSVDLGQGEITEAFF. CDR3 nucleotides: TGCAGCGTAGACCTAGGACAGGGGGAAATCACTGAAGCTTTCTTT.

The gene calls are TRBV11-3 and TRBJ2-7; 9 positions agree with TRBD1. Looked up from germline, CDR1 is SGHNT and CDR2 is YENEEA. V lost 5 bases, J lost 3 bases, and 17 bases stayed unmatched. The CDR3 length is 18 residues. The CDR3 DNA is TGTGCCAGCAGCCCCGGGACAGGGATGCCGCGGAGTAGCTACGAGCAGTACTTC. Translation: CASSPGTGMPRSSYEQYF.

The gene calls are TRBV30 and TRBJ1-1; 7 bases agree with TRBD1. V shed 0 bases and J 5 bases; nucleotides not matched to a gene: 9. CDR1 is GTSNPN, CDR2 SVGIG, per germline (reference sequence). The CDR3 has 15 residues. The CDR3 loop reads CAWSVGDRDRTEAFF. In DNA form, the CDR3 reads TGTGCCTGGAGTGTAGGCGACAGGGATAGAACTGAAGCTTTCTTT.

This chain connects TRBV7-9 to TRBJ2-1; 8 positions agree with TRBD2. The V gene end was trimmed by 8 bases and the J gene end by 1 base; junction bases not matched to a gene: 4. This CDR3 has 14 residues. Germline CDR1 reads SEHNR; CDR2 reads FQNEAQ (reference sequence). Written as DNA, the CDR3 is TGTGCCAGCGGGATAGCGGGATCCTACAATGAGCAGTTCTTC. The encoded protein is CASGIAGSYNEQFF.

V usage is TRBV10-2 and J usage is TRBJ2-2, with 9 bases lining up with TRBD1. Germline CDR1 and CDR2: WSHSY and SAAADI. CDR3 size: 19 residues. With 6 bases clipped from V and 0 bases from J, the junction kept 14 bases outside the gene matches. The CDR3 spells CASSYLPGTGHSNTGELFF. CDR3 nucleotide sequence: TGCGCCAGCAGCTACCTTCCCGGGACAGGGCACTCGAACACCGGGGAGCTGTTTTTT.

V is TRBV4-1 and J is TRBJ1-2; possible D gene TRBD1, 5 bases. Germline V gene lookup returns CDR1 MGHRA and CDR2 YSYEKL. The CDR3 has 16 amino acids. The V and J ends lost 1 base and 2 bases respectively, with 14 bases between them. The DNA of the CDR3 is TGCGCCAGCAGCCAAGCTTCTTGGTCAGGGAACTATGGCTACACCTTC. Protein sequence: CASSQASWSGNYGYTF.

This clone came up once. The chain has TRBV7-2 and TRBJ2-7; D is perhaps TRBD2 (5 bases). From germline, CDR1 is SGHTA and CDR2 FQGNSA. V lost 5 bases to trimming and J lost 2 bases, with 10 bases between them. The CDR3 runs to 13 residues. The CDR3 DNA sequence: TGTGCCAGCAGCCCCTGGACTGCCTACGAGCAGTACTTC. Its protein product is CASSPWTAYEQYF.

The rearrangement links TRBV5-6 to TRBJ2-5; 9 nucleotides match TRBD2. The CDR3 contains 16 residues. Per germline, CDR1 SGHDT and CDR2 YYEEEE. The ends lost 2 bases at V and 3 bases at J; junction bases unmatched: 8. The CDR3 region has the DNA TGTGCCAGCAGCTTAGGAATAGCGGGAGATGAAGAGACCCAGTACTTC. Protein sequence: CASSLGIAGDEETQYF. Complete variable domain (other parts from reference TRBV5-6 and TRBJ2-5): DAGVTQSPTHLIKTRGQQVTLRCSPKSGHDTVSWYQQALGQGPQFIFQYYEEEERQRGNFPDRFSGHQFPNYSSELNVNALLLGDSALYLCASSLGIAGDEETQYFGPGTRLLVL.

The J gene is TRBJ1-3, the V gene TRBV4-2; possible D gene TRBD1, 5 bases. V lost 3 bases and J lost 1, with 7 bases in between. CDR1 is LGHNA, CDR2 YNFKEQ, per germline. The CDR3 length is 14 residues. The CDR3 region is CASSHRESGNTIYF. CDR3 sequence (DNA): TGTGCCAGCAGCCACAGGGAATCTGGAAACACCATATATTTT.

The chain carries TRBV28 and TRBJ1-5; 8 bases are a match to TRBD1. The V and J ends lost 3 bases and 5 bases, in that order; junction bases with no gene match: 6. Germline CDR1 MDHEN, CDR2 SYDVKM. This CDR3 is built from 15 residues. The DNA for the CDR3 is TGTGCCAGCAGTTTGGGACAGGTATTCGATCAGCCCCAGCATTTT. It specifies CASSLGQVFDQPQHF.

The chain recombines TRBV19 with TRBJ2-7, with 9 bases matching TRBD1. Germline CDR1 and CDR2: LNHDA and SQIVND (reference sequence). The CDR3 covers 15 residues. V was pared by 5 bases and J by 2 bases, with 7 bases of the junction left unmatched. The CDR3 DNA follows: TGTGCCAGTAGTCCCGGGACAGGGACCACCTACGAGCAGTACTTC. Amino acids: CASSPGTGTTYEQYF.

The chain combines TRBV5-4 with TRBJ2-3; 8 positions match TRBD2. The CDR3 consists of 17 residues. Germline lookup yields CDR1 SGHNT and CDR2 YYREEE (reference sequence). With V trimmed by 0 bases and J by 0 bases, 6 bases remained unmatched. As DNA, the CDR3 is TGTGCCAGCAGCTTGGCCTGGGAGCGGGAGAGCACAGATACGCAGTATTTT. This gives the protein CASSLAWERESTDTQYF.

V and J are TRBV21-1 and TRBJ1-3; the D call of TRBD1 is as the table states it, not checked on the DNA. TRBV21-1 is noted as a pseudogene. This CDR3 contains 15 residues. The CDR3: CASSTTVHLGNTIYF. The CDR3 DNA is TGTGCCAGCAGCACGACAGTCCACCTTGGAAACACCATATATTTT.

The chain uses TRBV7-2 and TRBJ2-7, with 8 bases matching TRBD2. V gave up 2 bases and J gave up 7 bases; unmatched junction bases: 13. The V gene's germline CDR1 is SGHTA and CDR2 FQGNSA. The CDR3 runs 16 residues. In nucleotides, the CDR3 is TGTGCCAGCAGCTTAAGGTTCGAGCGGGAGCCGCGGGAGCAGTACTTC. It translates to CASSLRFEREPREQYF.